This T cell receptor beta chain originates from a study of CD8 T cells in ankylosing spondylitis. This clonotype has a count of ten or more. Each CDR3 protein gets one entry after TCRdb re-called the 5' RACE reads with MiXCR. The sample shows some 87,000 distinct CDR3 sequences, 8.8% of them seen only once. Deletions cut 4 bases from V and 5 bases from J, with 10 bases between. The CDR3 is 13 residues long. The rearrangement uses TRBV12-3 or TRBV12-4 and TRBJ2-3; a weak D match, TRBD1 (6 bases). The clonotype comes from a male donor with ankylosing spondylitis or in good health (not recorded which). Sequenced material: blood, either unsorted or a sorted T cell fraction (not recorded which). This chain's CDR3 is CASSSNRVDTQYF. CDR3 DNA sequence: TGTGCCAGCAGTTCGAACAGGGTAGATACGCAGTATTTT.